The present TCR beta chain was sequenced within a study of T-cell memory formation after mild COVID-19. Study background: Most TCR clusters belonged to a single donor.

The sample holds many counts of this clonotype. The antigen is not known. TCRdb re-called the 5' RACE reads through MiXCR, storing one row per CDR3 protein. In the table there are tens of thousands of distinct CDR3 sequences, approximately 7% of which are singletons. The CDR3 spans 16 residues. The V segment lost 1 base and the J segment 3 bases; nucleotides outside the gene matches: 1. CDR1 KGHSH and CDR2 LQKENI come from the germline V gene. Study-wide points: Pre-infection memory held some responding clones, suggesting pre-existing cross-reactive T cells responded. Clones contracting across day 15 to 85 had a balanced CD4/CD8 profile; later expanding clones leaned CD4+.

This sequence originates from an adult woman who had mild COVID-19 (a few samples of this study predate the infection). Cell type and time point are not known. The chain links TRBV18 to TRBJ2-1; TRBD2 aligns across 12 bases. The sequencing sample was made of PBMCs or a T cell subset sorted from them (not recorded which). CDR3 loop: CASSPRTSGVYNEQFF. The CDR3, as DNA: TGTGCCAGCTCACCACGGACTAGCGGGGTCTACAATGAGCAGTTCTTC.